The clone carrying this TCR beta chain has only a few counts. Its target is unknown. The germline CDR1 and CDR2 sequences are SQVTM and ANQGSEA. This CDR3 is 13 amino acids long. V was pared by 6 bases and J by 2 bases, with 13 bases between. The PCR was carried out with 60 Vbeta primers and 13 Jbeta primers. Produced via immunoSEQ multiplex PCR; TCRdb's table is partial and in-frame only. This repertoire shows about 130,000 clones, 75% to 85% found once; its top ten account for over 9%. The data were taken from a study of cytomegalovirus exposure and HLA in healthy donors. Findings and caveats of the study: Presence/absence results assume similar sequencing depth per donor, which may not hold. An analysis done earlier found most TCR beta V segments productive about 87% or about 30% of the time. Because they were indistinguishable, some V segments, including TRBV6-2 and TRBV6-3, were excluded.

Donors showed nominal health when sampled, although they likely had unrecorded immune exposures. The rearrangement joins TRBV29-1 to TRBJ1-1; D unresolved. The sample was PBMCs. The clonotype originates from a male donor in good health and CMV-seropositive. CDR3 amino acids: CSVADTVNTEAFF. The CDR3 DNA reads TGCAGCGTCGCCGACACTGTCAACACTGAAGCTTTCTTT. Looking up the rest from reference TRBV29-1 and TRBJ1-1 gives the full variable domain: SAVISQKPSRDICQRGTSLTIQCQVDSQVTMMFWYRQQPGQSLTLIATANQGSEATYESGFVIDKFPISRPNLTFSTLTVSNMSPEDSSIYLCSVADTVNTEAFFGQGTRLTVV.